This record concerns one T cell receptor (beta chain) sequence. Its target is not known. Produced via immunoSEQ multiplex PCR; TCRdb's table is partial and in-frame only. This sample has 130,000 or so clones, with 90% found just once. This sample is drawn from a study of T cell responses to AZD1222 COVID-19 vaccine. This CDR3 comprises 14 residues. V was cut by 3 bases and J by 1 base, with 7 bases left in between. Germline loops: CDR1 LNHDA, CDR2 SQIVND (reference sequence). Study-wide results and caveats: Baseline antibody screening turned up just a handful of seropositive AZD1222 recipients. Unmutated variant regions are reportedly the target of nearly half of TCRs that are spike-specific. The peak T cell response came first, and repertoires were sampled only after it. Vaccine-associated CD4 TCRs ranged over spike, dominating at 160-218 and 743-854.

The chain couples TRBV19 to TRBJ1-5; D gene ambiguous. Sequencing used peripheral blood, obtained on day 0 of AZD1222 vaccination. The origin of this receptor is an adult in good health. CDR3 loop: CASSIRPSNQPQHF. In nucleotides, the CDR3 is TGTGCCAGTAGTATTCGCCCCAGCAATCAGCCCCAGCATTTT.